One T cell receptor (beta chain) is described in this entry. TCRdb re-analysed the 5' RACE reads in MiXCR, keeping a single row per CDR3 protein. The table includes about 54,000 distinct CDR3 sequences, about 7.7% detected once. This specimen belongs to a study of early T cells in non-severe SARS-CoV-2 infection. The CDR3 runs 16 residues. CDR1 and CDR2 (germline): LGHNA, YNFKEQ. Losses at the gene ends were 1 base for V and 7 bases for J; bases not matched to a gene: 9. This sequence joins TRBV4-2 and TRBJ1-2; 10 positions match TRBD1. Source: whole blood, taken at baseline. This receptor was taken from an adult who was a healthcare worker with PCR-confirmed SARS-CoV-2 infection or an uninfected control (not recorded which). Here the CDR3 DNA reads TGTGCCAGCAGCCAAGCCGGGACAGGGGATAGGTTTGGCTACACCTTC. Amino acids: CASSQAGTGDRFGYTF.